Below, 29 T cell receptor beta chains from the same sample are listed, as sequenced in a study of shared clonotypes between healthy human individuals. Data came from immunoSEQ multiplex PCR; TCRdb stores just in-frame clones and leaves some out. The sample consists of about 1 million clones, more than 75% of them appearing once. The sequencing sample was made of memory CD4+ T cells from PBMCs. Subset noted: CD45RA-negative fraction. These receptors all stem from a young man in good health. Some clones in this sample may be carry-over from other donors' samples.

V gene TRBV28 combines with J gene TRBJ2-3; the match to TRBD2 covers 11 bases. Germline V gives CDR1 MDHEN, CDR2 SYDVKM. After removal of 1 base from V and 4 bases from J, the junction contained 4 bases not matched to a gene. This CDR3 has 16 amino acids. The CDR3 spells CASSLFVSGRADTQYF. The CDR3 region has the DNA TGTGCCAGCAGTTTATTCGTTAGCGGGAGGGCAGATACGCAGTATTTT. Filled out from reference TRBV28 and TRBJ2-3, the complete variable domain reads DVKVTQSSRYLVKRTGEKVFLECVQDMDHENMFWYRQDPGLGLRLIYFSYDVKMKEKGDIPEGYSVSREKKERFSLILESASTNQTSMYLCASSLFVSGRADTQYFGPGTRLTVL.

The rearrangement links TRBV2 to TRBJ1-1, with unresolved D. The CDR3 length is 16 residues. The V gene lost 4 bases and the J gene lost 1 base, with 16 bases spanning the gap. Germline CDR1 is SNHLY and CDR2 is FYNNEI. The CDR3 bases are TGTGCCAGCAGTGCGGGAGTTACCATTAGGAACACTGAAGCTTTCTTT. It specifies CASSAGVTIRNTEAFF.

The V and J genes are TRBV28 and TRBJ2-7; 8 bases line up with TRBD1. The CDR3 loop spans 16 amino acids. V trimming: 0 bases; J trimming: 5 bases; junction bases outside the gene matches: 9. Germline V gene lookup returns CDR1 MDHEN and CDR2 SYDVKM. DNA of the CDR3: TGTGCCAGCAGTTTATGGAAGACAGGGGTTGTCCACGAGCAGTACTTC. Amino acid sequence: CASSLWKTGVVHEQYF.

The sample holds one count of this clone. The chain links TRBV4-2 to TRBJ2-3, with 11 bases that match TRBD2. The CDR3 sequence is 16 residues long. CDR1 and CDR2 (germline): LGHNA, YNFKEQ. The trim removed 4 bases at V and 5 bases at J, leaving 8 bases unmatched. The CDR3 is CASSRTLAGDVDTQYF. For the CDR3, the DNA is TGTGCCAGCAGCCGAACACTAGCGGGAGACGTAGATACGCAGTATTTT.

V and J are TRBV6-5 and TRBJ2-3, with 10 bases lining up with TRBD2. With 4 bases clipped from V and 2 bases from J, the junction kept 6 bases outside the gene matches. CDR3 length: 16 residues. Germline V gene lookup returns CDR1 MNHEY and CDR2 SVGAGI. CDR3 residues: CASSSSGRANTDTQYF. The CDR3 coding sequence is TGTGCCAGCAGTTCCAGCGGGAGGGCGAACACAGATACGCAGTATTTT.

V gene TRBV7-9 combines with J gene TRBJ2-5; D not certain. Germline values: CDR1 SEHNR, CDR2 FQNEAQ (reference sequence). The CDR3 totals 12 residues. Deletions cut 1 base from V and 8 bases from J, with 8 bases between. The CDR3 DNA sequence: TGTGCCAGCAGCTTAGAACGGGCTACCCAGTACTTC. Translated, it gives CASSLERATQYF.

This sequence joins TRBV18 and TRBJ1-3; possible D gene TRBD1, 5 bases. The CDR3 covers 16 residues. Trimming pared 6 bases from V and 4 bases from J, leaving 19 bases between. Germline CDR1 and CDR2: KGHSH and LQKENI. CDR3 sequence: CASSPSYGTEGNTIYF. The CDR3, as DNA: TGTGCCAGCTCGCCTTCCTACGGGACGGAAGGAAACACCATATATTTT. The complete variable domain, with remaining parts taken from reference TRBV18 and TRBJ1-3, reads NAGVMQNPRHLVRRRGQEARLRCSPMKGHSHVYWYRQLPEEGLKFMVYLQKENIIDESGMPKERFSAEFPKEGPSILRIQQVVRGDSAAYFCASSPSYGTEGNTIYFGEGSWLTVV.

The gene calls are TRBV6-6 and TRBJ2-7, with TRBD1 matching 9 bases. The CDR3 extends over 14 amino acids. The germline V gene encodes CDR1 MNHNY and CDR2 SVGAGI (reference sequence). With 5 bases clipped from V and 6 bases from J, the junction kept 8 bases outside the gene matches. This CDR3 is CASSTPGQGTEQYF. The CDR3 DNA sequence: TGTGCCAGCAGTACCCCGGGACAGGGTACCGAGCAGTACTTC.

The genes are TRBV4-3 and TRBJ2-3, with TRBD2 matching 7 bases. The CDR3 contains 16 residues. Germline CDR1 reads LGHNA; CDR2 reads YSLEER. V was pared by 2 bases and J by 3 bases, with 8 bases of the junction left unmatched. CDR3 coding DNA: TGCGCCAGCAGCCAATTAGCGGGCGGGGTTACAGATACGCAGTATTTT. Its translation is CASSQLAGGVTDTQYF.

Points on this clone: The same CDR3 also results from other DNA sequences found in this sample. The chain is built from TRBV5-1 and TRBJ2-2; TRBD1 might be the D (7 bases). V lost 3 bases, J lost 3 bases, and 12 bases lay in between. CDR3 length: 15 residues. Per germline, CDR1 SGHRS and CDR2 YFSETQ. The CDR3 DNA is TGCGCCAGCAGCTCGGGGGACAGTCACACCGGGGAGCTGTTTTTT. Amino acid sequence: CASSSGDSHTGELFF.

This chain joins TRBV27 and TRBJ1-2; 9 nucleotides line up with TRBD1. Trimming took 3 bases from V and 4 from J; bases not matched to a gene: 15. The CDR3 covers 18 residues. The germline CDR1 and CDR2 sequences are MNHEY and SMNVEV (reference sequence). CDR3 coding DNA: TGTGCCAGCAGTTTCGATATCATTCCGGGACAGGGTCGCTATGGCTACACCTTC. Amino acid sequence: CASSFDIIPGQGRYGYTF.

The rearrangement joins TRBV27 to TRBJ2-7; 11 nucleotides match TRBD1. Germline CDR1 is MNHEY and CDR2 is SMNVEV (reference sequence). The CDR3 length is 12 residues. V lost 10 bases to trimming and J lost 3 bases; unmatched junction nucleotides: 2. CDR3 in DNA: TGTGCCACCGGGACAGGGGGCTACGAGCAGTACTTC. Its translation is CATGTGGYEQYF.

The V and J genes are TRBV18 and TRBJ2-3; the D gene is possibly TRBD1 (5 bases). CDR1 and CDR2 (germline): KGHSH, LQKENI. The germline V and J ends were trimmed by 3 bases and 0 bases, with 16 bases remaining between them. The CDR3 spans 17 residues. In nucleotides, the CDR3 is TGTGCCAGCTCACCGGCAGGGTCCACCTCTAGCACAGATACGCAGTATTTT. It translates to CASSPAGSTSSTDTQYF.

This rearrangement joins TRBV7-9 to TRBJ2-7; D might be TRBD1 (6 bases). The CDR3 loop spans 14 amino acids. V was cut by 5 bases and J by 5 bases, with 16 bases left in between. Germline CDR1 reads SEHNR; CDR2 reads FQNEAQ (reference sequence). The CDR3 loop reads CASSLETGANEQYF. The CDR3 nucleotides are TGTGCCAGCAGCCTAGAGACAGGCGCGAACGAGCAGTACTTC.

To note about this clone: This same CDR3 is encoded by further DNA sequences in the sample. The chain links TRBV5-1 to TRBJ2-1; maybe TRBD1 (5 bases). V shed 0 bases and J shed 5 bases, with 9 bases lying between them. The CDR3 is 14 residues long. From germline, CDR1 is SGHRS and CDR2 YFSETQ. CDR3 region: CASSLGQGDNEQFF. In DNA, the CDR3 is TGCGCCAGCAGCTTGGGTCAGGGCGACAATGAGCAGTTCTTC.

The V gene is TRBV7-8, the J gene TRBJ2-2; 7 positions agree with TRBD2. Trimming cost V 1 base and J 4 bases; bases outside gene matches: 6. CDR1 and CDR2 from the germline V gene are SGHVS and FQNEAQ. The length of the CDR3 is 16 residues. For the CDR3, the DNA is TGTGCCAGCAGCTTAGTGGGGGGGTCGGCCACCGGGGAGCTGTTTTTT. Its protein product is CASSLVGGSATGELFF.

About this clone: This sample includes further DNA sequences coding for the same CDR3. The chain couples TRBV7-3 to TRBJ2-2, with D perhaps matching TRBD2 (6 bases). Per the germline V gene, CDR1 is SGHTA and CDR2 is FQGTGA. V lost 1 base and J lost 1, with 7 bases in between. The CDR3 consists of 15 residues. The CDR3 DNA follows: TGTGCCAGCAGCTTAAGCGGGGTGAACACCGGGGAGCTGTTTTTT. Translation: CASSLSGVNTGELFF.

This chain connects TRBV28 to TRBJ1-5, with D perhaps matching TRBD1 (5 bases). Germline values: CDR1 MDHEN, CDR2 SYDVKM. CDR3 length: 15 amino acids. V was shortened by 3 bases and J by 5 bases, with 14 bases between the two germline ends. This CDR3 is CASSLSLMGDQPQHF. DNA for the CDR3: TGTGCCAGCAGTTTGTCTCTCATGGGGGATCAGCCCCAGCATTTT.

Note on this clone: Other DNA sequences within the sample encode an identical CDR3. V gene TRBV7-2 combines with J gene TRBJ2-5; 11 nucleotides agree with TRBD2. Per germline, CDR1 SGHTA and CDR2 FQGNSA. The CDR3 loop spans 14 amino acids. Trimming took 5 bases from V and 2 from J; bases not matched to a gene: 1. DNA of the CDR3: TGTGCCAGCAGCCGGACTAGCGGGCAAGAGACCCAGTACTTC. Amino acids: CASSRTSGQETQYF.

This clone has a count of ten or more. The same CDR3 can be traced to other DNA sequences in this sample. DNA for the CDR3: TGTGCCTGGAGTGTGAAGGGGAACCAGCCCCAGCATTTT. Translated, it gives CAWSVKGNQPQHF. The gene calls are TRBV30 and TRBJ1-5; a weak D match, TRBD1 (5 bases). Trimming removed 0 bases at V and 7 bases at J, with 10 bases between. This CDR3 has 13 residues. In germline, CDR1 is GTSNPN, CDR2 SVGIG (reference sequence).

With regard to this clone: One end of the junction fails to match germline, which may point to a read error. The chain combines TRBV25-1 with TRBJ2-2; 8 bases map to TRBD1. The CDR3 length is 14 residues. CDR1 and CDR2 (germline): MGHDK, SYGVNS. The CDR3 loop reads CTSLGQGNTGELFF. The CDR3 nucleotides read TGTACCAGCCTCGGACAGGGAAACACCGGGGAGCTGTTTTTT.

The V call is TRBV7-2, the J call TRBJ2-7, with D perhaps being TRBD1 or TRBD2 (6 bases each). The CDR3 totals 13 residues. The germline CDR1 and CDR2 sequences are SGHTA and FQGNSA. The ends were cut back, 6 bases at V and 5 bases at J, with 14 bases in the middle. CDR3 nucleotides: TGTGCCAGCAGTGGGAGGAGGGGGAACGAGCAGTACTTC. This codes for CASSGRRGNEQYF.

The rearrangement uses TRBV5-1 and TRBJ2-7; TRBD1 aligns across 12 bases. Germline CDR1 reads SGHRS; CDR2 reads YFSETQ. The length of the CDR3 is 14 residues. The V and J ends lost 5 bases and 5 bases, in that order; junction bases with no gene match: 5. This CDR3 is CASRTGTGGNEQYF. The CDR3, as DNA: TGCGCCAGCAGGACCGGGACAGGGGGCAACGAGCAGTACTTC.

V and J are TRBV27 and TRBJ2-3; TRBD2 matches at 8 bases. V was pared by 8 bases and J by 2 bases, with 18 bases of the junction left unmatched. This CDR3 is built from 18 residues. Germline CDR1 MNHEY, CDR2 SMNVEV (reference sequence). CDR3 DNA sequence: TGTGCCAGCGGGCGGACCACTTTAGCGGGGAGCCCCACAGATACGCAGTATTTT. Its translation is CASGRTTLAGSPTDTQYF.

This clone was recorded once. V gene TRBV28 combines with J gene TRBJ2-1; no firm D call. The CDR3 runs 14 residues. Germline V lookup: CDR1 MDHEN, CDR2 SYDVKM. Trimming removed 6 bases from V and 10 bases from J, with 19 bases in between. The CDR3 nucleotides read TGTGCCAGCAGCGCCGGGCCACCCGTGAGGGAGCAGTTCTTC. Its protein product is CASSAGPPVREQFF.

Details on this clone: With a far larger clone one base away, a read error is the likely cause. CDR3 DNA sequence: TGTGCCAGCAGCTCGACAGGGAGCTCCTACGAGCAGTACTTC. Translation: CASSSTGSSYEQYF. The chain uses TRBV7-2 and TRBJ2-7; 7 bases line up with TRBD1. Losses at the gene ends were 4 bases for V and 0 bases for J; bases not matched to a gene: 3. This CDR3 comprises 14 residues. CDR1 SGHTA and CDR2 FQGNSA come from the germline V gene. Supplemented by reference TRBV7-2 and TRBJ2-7, the full variable domain reads GAGVSQSPSNKVTEKGKDVELRCDPISGHTALYWYRQSLGQGLEFLIYFQGNSAPDKSGLPSDRFSAERTGGSVSTLTIQRTQQEDSAVYLCASSSTGSSYEQYFGPGTRLTVT.

This clone was picked up a small number of times. At the DNA level, this CDR3 is encoded by other sequences in the same sample as well. The chain links TRBV28 to TRBJ2-7; TRBD1 agrees at 8 bases. The junction had 9 bases not matched to a gene; V was cut back by 5 bases and J by 3 bases. CDR3 length equals 15 residues. Germline assignment: CDR1 MDHEN and CDR2 SYDVKM. In nucleotides, the CDR3 is TGTGCCAGCAGTCCTCCCGGGACAGGAGACTACGAGCAGTACTTC. Its translation is CASSPPGTGDYEQYF.

The J gene is TRBJ2-7, the V gene TRBV11-3; no firm D call. There are 13 residues in the CDR3. Germline V gene data show CDR1 as SGHNT and CDR2 as YENEEA. V was shortened by 0 bases and J by 3 bases, with 6 bases between the two germline ends. The CDR3 sequence: CASSLEFSYEQYF. The CDR3 nucleotides are TGTGCCAGCAGCTTAGAATTCAGCTACGAGCAGTACTTC.

This chain connects TRBV19 to TRBJ2-3; 11 bases map to TRBD2. The V gene end was trimmed by 6 bases and the J gene end by 2 bases; junction bases not matched to a gene: 7. The V gene's germline CDR1 is LNHDA and CDR2 SQIVND (reference sequence). There are 16 residues in the CDR3. The CDR3 DNA follows: TGTGCCAGTAGAAAACTAGCGGGGGCGATCACAGATACGCAGTATTTT. Translated, it gives CASRKLAGAITDTQYF.